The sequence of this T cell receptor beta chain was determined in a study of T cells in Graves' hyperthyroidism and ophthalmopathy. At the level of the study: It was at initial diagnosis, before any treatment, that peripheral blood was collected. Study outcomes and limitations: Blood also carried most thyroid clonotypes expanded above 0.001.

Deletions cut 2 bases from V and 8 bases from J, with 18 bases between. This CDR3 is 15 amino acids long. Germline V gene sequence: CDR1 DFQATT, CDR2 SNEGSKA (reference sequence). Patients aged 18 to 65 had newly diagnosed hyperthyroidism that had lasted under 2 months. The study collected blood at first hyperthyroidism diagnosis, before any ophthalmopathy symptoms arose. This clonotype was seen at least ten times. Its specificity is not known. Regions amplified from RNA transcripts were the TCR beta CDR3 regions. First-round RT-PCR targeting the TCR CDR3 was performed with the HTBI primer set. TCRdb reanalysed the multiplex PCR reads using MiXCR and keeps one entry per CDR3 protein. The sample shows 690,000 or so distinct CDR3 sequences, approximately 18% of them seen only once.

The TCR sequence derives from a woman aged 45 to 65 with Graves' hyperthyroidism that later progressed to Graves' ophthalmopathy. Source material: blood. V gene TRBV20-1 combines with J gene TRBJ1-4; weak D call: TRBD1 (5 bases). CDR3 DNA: TGCAGTGCTAGACCACCGACAGTGACTCGGGAAAAACTGTTTTTT. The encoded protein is CSARPPTVTREKLFF.